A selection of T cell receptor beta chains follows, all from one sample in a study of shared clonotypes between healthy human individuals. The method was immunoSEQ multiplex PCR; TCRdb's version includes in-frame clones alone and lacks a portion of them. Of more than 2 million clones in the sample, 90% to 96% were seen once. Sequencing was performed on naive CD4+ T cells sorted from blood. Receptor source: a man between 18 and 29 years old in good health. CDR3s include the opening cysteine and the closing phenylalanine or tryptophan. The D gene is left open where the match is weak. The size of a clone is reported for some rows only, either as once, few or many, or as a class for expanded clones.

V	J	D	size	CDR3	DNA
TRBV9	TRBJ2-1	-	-	CASSSYSVDYNEQFF	TGTGCCAGCAGCAGCTACTCGGTTGATTACAATGAGCAGTTCTTC
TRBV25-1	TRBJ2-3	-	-	CASSQVYRRNTDTQYF	TGTGCCAGCAGTCAGGTGTACCGGCGGAACACAGATACGCAGTATTTT
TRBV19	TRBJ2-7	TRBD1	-	CASSILGTGTYEQYF	TGTGCCAGTAGTATTTTGGGGACAGGGACCTACGAGCAGTACTTC
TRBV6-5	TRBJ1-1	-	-	CASSYKKGPNTEAFF	TGTGCCAGCAGTTACAAAAAGGGTCCGAACACTGAAGCTTTCTTT
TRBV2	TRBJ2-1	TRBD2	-	CASSGLAGGLNEQFF	TGTGCCAGCAGTGGACTAGCGGGGGGCCTCAATGAGCAGTTCTTC
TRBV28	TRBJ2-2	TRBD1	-	CASSLVGTGSGELFF	TGTGCCAGCAGTTTAGTTGGGACAGGGTCCGGGGAGCTGTTTTTT
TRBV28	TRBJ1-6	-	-	CASSSPQGENSPLHF	TGTGCCAGCAGTTCACCACAGGGTGAAAATTCACCCCTCCACTTT
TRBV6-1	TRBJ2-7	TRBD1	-	CASRSQTGLGEQYF	TGTGCCAGCAGGAGCCAGACAGGGCTTGGCGAGCAGTACTTC
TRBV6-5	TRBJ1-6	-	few	CASRVTAYNSPLHF	TGTGCCAGCAGGGTGACGGCTTATAATTCACCCCTCCACTTT
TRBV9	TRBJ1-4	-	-	CASSVGLWGMKEKLFF	TGTGCCAGCAGCGTGGGATTATGGGGCATGAAGGAAAAACTGTTTTTT
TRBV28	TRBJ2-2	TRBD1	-	CASSSGQTNTGELFF	TGTGCCAGCAGTTCGGGACAGACCAACACCGGGGAGCTGTTTTTT
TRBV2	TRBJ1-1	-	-	CASSGLLDTEAFF	TGTGCCAGCAGTGGCCTGTTGGACACTGAAGCTTTCTTT
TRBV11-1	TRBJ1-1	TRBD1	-	CASSFSQTGVTEAFF	TGTGCCAGCAGCTTTTCACAGACAGGGGTCACTGAAGCTTTCTTT
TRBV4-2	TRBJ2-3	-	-	CASSQDWQTDTQYF	TGTGCCAGCAGCCAAGATTGGCAGACAGATACGCAGTATTTT
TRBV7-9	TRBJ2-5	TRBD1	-	CASSLGDRGTQETQYF	TGTGCCAGCAGCTTAGGGGACAGGGGGACTCAAGAGACCCAGTACTTC
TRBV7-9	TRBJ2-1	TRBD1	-	CASSLQGAGNEQFF	TGTGCCAGCAGCCTACAGGGGGCGGGGAATGAGCAGTTCTTC
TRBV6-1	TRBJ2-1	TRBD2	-	CASSEEVGGAYEQFF	TGTGCCAGCAGTGAAGAGGTCGGGGGGGCCTATGAGCAGTTCTTC